This T cell receptor beta chain is from a study of blood T cell repertoires in COVID-19. As for the study in general: Donors in the United States, Italy and Spain gave samples during acute or convalescent COVID-19.

This CDR3 region has 14 residues. V lost 1 base and J lost 2, with 9 bases in between. CDR1 is SGHTA and CDR2 is FQGNSA in the germline V gene. Produced via immunoSEQ multiplex PCR; TCRdb's table is partial and in-frame only. The sample includes approximately 150,000 clones, roughly 90% of them seen just once. The sample comprised peripheral blood. The chain recombines TRBV7-2 with TRBJ2-7; unclear D gene. This receptor was taken from a man between 60 and 70 years old with active or convalescent COVID-19. The CDR3 reads CASSLEYSAYEQYF. For the CDR3, the DNA is TGTGCCAGCAGCTTAGAGTACAGTGCCTACGAGCAGTACTTC.